This T cell receptor beta chain was sequenced during a study of CD8 T cells in ankylosing spondylitis. In making TCR beta libraries, quantitative 5'-RACE with molecular barcodes was used. TCRdb reprocessed the 5' RACE reads via MiXCR and lists one record per CDR3 protein. The data show roughly 250,000 distinct CDR3 sequences, about 9.1% seen once. This clonotype was seen ten or more times. This CDR3 region has 13 residues. Germline assignment: CDR1 SGHVS and CDR2 FQNEAQ. With 4 bases removed from V and 5 bases from J, the gap between germline ends came to 11 bases. Source material: blood, either unsorted or a sorted T cell fraction (not recorded which). This receptor was identified in a male donor with ankylosing spondylitis or in good health (not recorded which). V and J are TRBV7-8 and TRBJ2-5; D assignment may be TRBD1 or TRBD2 (5 bases each). The CDR3 loop is CASSWDRRETQYF. The CDR3 DNA reads as TGTGCCAGCAGCTGGGACCGGCGGGAGACCCAGTACTTC.